This T cell receptor beta chain was observed in a study of CD8 T cells in ankylosing spondylitis (dated by TCRdb to the late 2010s). In terms of the full investigation: T cell receptor beta repertoires were profiled in healthy donors and ankylosing spondylitis patients so that disease-linked TCR variants could be found. The full study cohort was made up of approximately 27 ankylosing spondylitis patients and 108 healthy donors. Peripheral blood was sampled, and synovial fluid was also collected from ankylosing spondylitis patients.

What the study reported, not specific to this receptor: According to the report, matched synovial fluid samples from ankylosing spondylitis patients were significantly enriched for the disease-linked clones. Some motif variants were previously reported in synovial fluid and blood of reactive arthritis patients, suggesting common disease-initiation mechanisms. A CD8+ phenotype was shown by the disease-linked clones, which were found at relatively low frequencies in peripheral blood. Blood from ankylosing spondylitis patients appeared to be characterized by a TCR beta motif composed of 7 to 9 highly homologous amino acid variants.

The CDR3 runs 16 residues from the cysteine to the phenylalanine. The read is trimmed to its CDR3 DNA, 48 bases read in frame from base 1. Relative to germline, V is 0 bases shorter and J is 6 bases shorter, with 14 bases between their ends. CDR1 is given as LGHNA and CDR2 as YSLEER, both from the germline V gene. With respect to this clonotype: There is no known antigen for this receptor. There are no base qualities to consult, and no much larger clone falls within one base.

The sequencer listed for this sample is Illumina HiSeq 2500. TCR beta libraries were prepared by quantitative 5'-RACE with molecular barcodes. Turning to the authors' computational methods: A new computational method based on a probabilistic model of VDJ rearrangement was used to identify disease-linked TCR variants. TCRdb ran its own pipeline on the public reads, namely fastp trimming at Q25 and MiXCR clone calling, and kept in-frame beta chains. One record per CDR3 amino acid sequence lists the most common genes and DNA. In this record, the V and J calls reflect TCRdb's handling and not the investigators' own analysis. The sample table lists around 770,000 distinct CDR3 sequences, about 11% of them with a count of one. Clones ranked in the top ten supply roughly 0.51% of the sample.

The source of this sequence is a male donor with ankylosing spondylitis. Material: blood, either unsorted or a sorted T cell fraction (not recorded which). The rearranged segments are TRBV4-3 and TRBJ2-2, with a tentative D call of TRBD1 or TRBD2, each matching 5 bases. The CDR3 reads CASSQDRRLGPGELFF. The sequenced DNA is TGCGCCAGCAGCCAAGATAGGCGGTTGGGACCCGGGGAGCTGTTTTTT.